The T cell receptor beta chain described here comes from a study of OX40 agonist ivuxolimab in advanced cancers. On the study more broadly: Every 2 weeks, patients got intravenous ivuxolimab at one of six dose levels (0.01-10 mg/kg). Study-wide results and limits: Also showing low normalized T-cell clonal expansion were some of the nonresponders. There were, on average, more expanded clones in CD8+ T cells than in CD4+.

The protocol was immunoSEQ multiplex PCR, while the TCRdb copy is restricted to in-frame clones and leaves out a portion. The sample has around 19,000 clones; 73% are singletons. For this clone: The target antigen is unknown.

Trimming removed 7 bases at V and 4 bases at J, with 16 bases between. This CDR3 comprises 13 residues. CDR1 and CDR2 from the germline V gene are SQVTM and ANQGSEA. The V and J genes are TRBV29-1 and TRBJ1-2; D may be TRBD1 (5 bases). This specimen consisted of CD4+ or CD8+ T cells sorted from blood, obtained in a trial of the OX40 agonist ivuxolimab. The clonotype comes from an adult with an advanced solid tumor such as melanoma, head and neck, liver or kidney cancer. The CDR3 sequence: CSAVREDGYGYTF. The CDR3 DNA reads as TGCAGCGCTGTCAGGGAAGATGGCTATGGCTACACCTTC. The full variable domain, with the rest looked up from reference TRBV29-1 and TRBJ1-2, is SAVISQKPSRDICQRGTSLTIQCQVDSQVTMMFWYRQQPGQSLTLIATANQGSEATYESGFVIDKFPISRPNLTFSTLTVSNMSPEDSSIYLCSAVREDGYGYTFGSGTRLTVV.